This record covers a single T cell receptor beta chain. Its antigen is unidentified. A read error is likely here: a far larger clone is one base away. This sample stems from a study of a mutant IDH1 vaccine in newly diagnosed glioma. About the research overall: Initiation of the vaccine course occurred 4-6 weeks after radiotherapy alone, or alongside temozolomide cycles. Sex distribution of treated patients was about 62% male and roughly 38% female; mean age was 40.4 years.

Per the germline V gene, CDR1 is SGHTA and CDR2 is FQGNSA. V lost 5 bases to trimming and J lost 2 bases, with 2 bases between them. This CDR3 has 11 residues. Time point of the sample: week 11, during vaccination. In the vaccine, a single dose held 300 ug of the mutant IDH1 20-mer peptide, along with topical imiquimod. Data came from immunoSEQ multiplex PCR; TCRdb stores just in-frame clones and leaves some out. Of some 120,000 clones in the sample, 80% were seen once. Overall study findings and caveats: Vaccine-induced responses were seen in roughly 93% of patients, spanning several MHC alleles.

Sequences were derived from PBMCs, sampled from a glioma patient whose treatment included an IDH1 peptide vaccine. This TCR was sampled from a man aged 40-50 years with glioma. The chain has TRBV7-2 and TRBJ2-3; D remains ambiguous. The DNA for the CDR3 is TGTGCCAGCAGCGCCACAGATACGCAGTATTTT. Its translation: CASSATDTQYF. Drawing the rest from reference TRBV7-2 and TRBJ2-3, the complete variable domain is GAGVSQSPSNKVTEKGKDVELRCDPISGHTALYWYRQSLGQGLEFLIYFQGNSAPDKSGLPSDRFSAERTGGSVSTLTIQRTQQEDSAVYLCASSATDTQYFGPGTRLTVL.